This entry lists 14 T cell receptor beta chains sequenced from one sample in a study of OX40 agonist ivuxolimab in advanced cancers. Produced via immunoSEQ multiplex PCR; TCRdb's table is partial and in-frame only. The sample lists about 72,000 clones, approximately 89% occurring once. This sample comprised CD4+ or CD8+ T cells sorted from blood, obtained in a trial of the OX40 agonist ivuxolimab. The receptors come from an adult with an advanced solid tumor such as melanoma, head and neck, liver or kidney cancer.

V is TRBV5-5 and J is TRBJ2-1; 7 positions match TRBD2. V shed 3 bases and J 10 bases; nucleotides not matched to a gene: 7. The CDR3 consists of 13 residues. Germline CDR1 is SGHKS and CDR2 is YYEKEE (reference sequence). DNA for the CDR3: TGTGCCAGCAGCTCGACTAGCATGTGGGAGCAGTTCTTC. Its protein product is CASSSTSMWEQFF.

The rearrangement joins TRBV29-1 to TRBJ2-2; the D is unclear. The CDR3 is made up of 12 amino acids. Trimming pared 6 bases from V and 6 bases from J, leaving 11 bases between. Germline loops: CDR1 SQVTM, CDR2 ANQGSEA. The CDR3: CSVWARPGELFF. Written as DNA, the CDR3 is TGCAGCGTGTGGGCTCGCCCCGGGGAGCTGTTTTTT.

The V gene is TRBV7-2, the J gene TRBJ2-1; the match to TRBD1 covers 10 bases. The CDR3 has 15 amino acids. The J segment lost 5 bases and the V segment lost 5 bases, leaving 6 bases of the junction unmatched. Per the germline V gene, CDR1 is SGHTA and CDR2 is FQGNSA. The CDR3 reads CASSPRTGGNNEQFF. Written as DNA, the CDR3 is TGTGCCAGCAGCCCCCGGACAGGGGGAAACAATGAGCAGTTCTTC.

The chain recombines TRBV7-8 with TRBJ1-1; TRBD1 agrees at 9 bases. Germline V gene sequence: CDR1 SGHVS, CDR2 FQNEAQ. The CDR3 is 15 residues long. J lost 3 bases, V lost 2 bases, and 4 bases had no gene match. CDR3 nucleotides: TGTGCCAGCAGCTTATACTGGACAGGGGACACTGAAGCTTTCTTT. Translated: CASSLYWTGDTEAFF. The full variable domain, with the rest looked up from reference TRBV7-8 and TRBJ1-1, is GAGVSQSPRYKVAKRGQDVALRCDPISGHVSLFWYQQALGQGPEFLTYFQNEAQLDKSGLPSDRFFAERPEGSVSTLKIQRTQQEDSAVYLCASSLYWTGDTEAFFGQGTRLTVV.

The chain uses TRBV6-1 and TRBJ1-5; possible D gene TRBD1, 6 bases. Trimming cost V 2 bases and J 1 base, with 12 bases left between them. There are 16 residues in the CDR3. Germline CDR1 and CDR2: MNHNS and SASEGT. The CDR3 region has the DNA TGTGCCAGCAGTGAAATTCCCCAGGGGAGCAATCAGCCCCAGCATTTT. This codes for CASSEIPQGSNQPQHF.

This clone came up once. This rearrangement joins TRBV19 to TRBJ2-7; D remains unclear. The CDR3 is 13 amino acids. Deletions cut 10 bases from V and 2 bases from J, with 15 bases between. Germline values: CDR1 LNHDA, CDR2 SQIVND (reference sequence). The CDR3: CATQITFAYEQYF. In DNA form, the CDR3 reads TGTGCCACCCAAATCACTTTCGCCTACGAGCAGTACTTC.

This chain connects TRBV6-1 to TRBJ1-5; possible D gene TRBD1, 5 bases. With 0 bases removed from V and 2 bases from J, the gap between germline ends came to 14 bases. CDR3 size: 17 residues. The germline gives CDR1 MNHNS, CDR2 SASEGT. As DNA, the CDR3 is TGTGCCAGCAGTGAAGCGGGGCTCCAGGGCGGCAATCAGCCCCAGCATTTT. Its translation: CASSEAGLQGGNQPQHF.

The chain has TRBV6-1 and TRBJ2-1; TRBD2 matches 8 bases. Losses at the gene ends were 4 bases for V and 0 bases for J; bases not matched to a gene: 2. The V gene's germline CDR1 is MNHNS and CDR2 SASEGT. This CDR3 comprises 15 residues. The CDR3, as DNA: TGTGCCAGCAGTGTCGGACTAGCCTCCTACAATGAGCAGTTCTTC. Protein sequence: CASSVGLASYNEQFF.

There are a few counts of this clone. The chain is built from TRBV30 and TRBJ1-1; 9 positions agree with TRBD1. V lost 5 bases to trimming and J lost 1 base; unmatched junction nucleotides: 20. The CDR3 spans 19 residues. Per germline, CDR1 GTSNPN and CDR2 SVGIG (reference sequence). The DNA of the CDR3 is TGTGCCTGGGGGAGGCCCGGGACAGGGAAGGTTAGAAGGAACACTGAAGCTTTCTTT. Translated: CAWGRPGTGKVRRNTEAFF.

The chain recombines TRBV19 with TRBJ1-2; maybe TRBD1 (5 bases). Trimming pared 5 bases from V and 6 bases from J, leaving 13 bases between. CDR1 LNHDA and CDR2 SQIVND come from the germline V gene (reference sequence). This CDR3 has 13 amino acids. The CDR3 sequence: CASSVGTADGYTF. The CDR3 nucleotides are TGTGCCAGTAGTGTAGGGACGGCAGATGGCTACACCTTC.

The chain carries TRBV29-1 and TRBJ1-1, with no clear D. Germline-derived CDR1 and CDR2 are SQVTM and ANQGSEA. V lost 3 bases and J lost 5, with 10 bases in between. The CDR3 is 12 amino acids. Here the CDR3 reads CSVESGFTEAFF. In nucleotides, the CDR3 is TGCAGCGTTGAGAGCGGGTTTACTGAAGCTTTCTTT.

The CDR3 protein is CASSQKGPPTSGGLLAKNIQYF. The CDR3, as DNA: TGTGCCAGCAGCCAAAAAGGGCCACCGACTAGCGGGGGACTTCTAGCCAAAAACATTCAGTACTTC. V is TRBV14 and J is TRBJ2-4; TRBD2 agrees at 12 bases. This CDR3 is built from 22 residues. Germline CDR1 is SGHDN and CDR2 is FVKESK. V lost 2 bases, J lost 0 bases, and 17 bases stayed unmatched.

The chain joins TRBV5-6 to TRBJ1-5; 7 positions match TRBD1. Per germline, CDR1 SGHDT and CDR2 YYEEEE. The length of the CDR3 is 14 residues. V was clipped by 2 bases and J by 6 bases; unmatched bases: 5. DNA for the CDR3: TGTGCCAGCAGCTTATACAGGGGAAGTCAGCCCCAGCATTTT. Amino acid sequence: CASSLYRGSQPQHF.

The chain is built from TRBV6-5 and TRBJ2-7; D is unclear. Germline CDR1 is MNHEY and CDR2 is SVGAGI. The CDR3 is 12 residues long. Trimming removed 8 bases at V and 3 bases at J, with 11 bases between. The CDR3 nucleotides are TGTGCCAGCCGGTTGGCTTTCTACGAGCAGTACTTC. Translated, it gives CASRLAFYEQYF.